Below, 20 T cell receptor beta chains from the same sample are listed, as sequenced in a study of tumor-infiltrating lymphocytes in primary liver carcinoma. TCR beta cDNA was prepared out of roughly 500 ng total RNA by means of a constant-region primer. Slightly modified ARM-PCR, run as three nested multiplex PCR rounds, produced the TCR beta libraries. A C-beta reverse primer and TRBV1-TRBV30 forward primers served in each of the first two PCR rounds, at about 10 cycles apiece. TCRdb re-called the multiplex PCR reads through MiXCR, storing one row per CDR3 protein. The sample shows 300,000 to 350,000 distinct CDR3 sequences, approximately 65% of them seen only once. Blood RNA originated from unsorted whole blood, with germline DNA additionally extracted. What was sequenced was peripheral blood. The receptors shown here come from a man aged 40-49 years with primary liver carcinoma and hepatitis B virus infection.

The CDR3 here is CASSEFPPGHTYEQYF. The CDR3 DNA is TGTGCCAGCAGTGAATTCCCCCCAGGACACACCTACGAGCAGTACTTC. This chain connects TRBV2 to TRBJ2-7; a possible D gene is TRBD1 (5 bases). Germline-derived CDR1 and CDR2 are SNHLY and FYNNEI. The V end lost 2 bases, the J end lost 2 bases, and 16 bases lay between the germline ends. The CDR3 consists of 16 residues.

Only a few counts were recorded for this clonotype. The rearrangement links TRBV7-9 to TRBJ1-1, with a tentative D call TRBD1 (6 bases). Per germline, CDR1 SEHNR and CDR2 FQNEAQ (reference sequence). The CDR3 extends over 14 amino acids. Trimming shortened V by 6 bases and J by 4 bases, and 15 bases separated the two germline ends. The CDR3 coding sequence is TGTGCCAGCAGGAAAAACACAGGGTTCACTGAAGCTTTCTTT. Encoded protein: CASRKNTGFTEAFF.

The chain combines TRBV5-1 with TRBJ2-7, with D maybe TRBD2 (6 bases). Trimming took off 5 bases at V and 6 bases at J, with 15 bases between the two ends. The CDR3 loop spans 13 amino acids. Germline V gives CDR1 SGHRS, CDR2 YFSETQ. The DNA of the CDR3 is TGCGCCAGCAGTTCTAGCGTCGGCTGCGAGCAGTACTTC. Translating gives CASSSSVGCEQYF. Looking up the rest from reference TRBV5-1 and TRBJ2-7 gives the full variable domain: KAGVTQTPRYLIKTRGQQVTLSCSPISGHRSVSWYQQTPGQGLQFLFEYFSETQRNKGNFPGRFSGRQFSNSRSEMNVSTLELGDSALYLCASSSSVGCEQYFGPGTRLTVT.

On this clonotype itself: A clone one base away is much larger, so this may be a read error. The J gene is TRBJ2-2, the V gene TRBV10-2; maybe TRBD2 (6 bases). Germline V CDR1 and CDR2: WSHSY, SAAADI. Trimming removed 10 bases from V and 4 bases from J, with 19 bases in between. This CDR3 contains 15 residues. This CDR3 reads CATHSGREGTGELFF. The CDR3 DNA follows: TGCGCCACTCATAGCGGAAGAGAGGGCACCGGGGAGCTGTTTTTT.

A remark on this clonotype: It is likely a read error, because the conserved phenylalanine at the end of the CDR3 is missing. The chain recombines TRBV11-2 with TRBJ1-4; D gene ambiguous. There are 15 residues in the CDR3. The germline V gene encodes CDR1 SGHAT and CDR2 FQNNGV. CDR3 sequence reads: CASSLEDATNGKLFL. In nucleotides, the CDR3 is TGTGCCAGCAGCTTAGAGGATGCAACTAATGGAAAACTGTTTTTA.

A remark on this clonotype: A junction boundary mismatches the germline segment, possibly from a read error. The CDR3 loop reads CVSSFTGEGQPSRRYF. Written as DNA, the CDR3 is TGTGTCAGCAGCTTTACGGGGGAGGGTCAACCAAGTAGGAGGTACTTC. The chain joins TRBV13 to TRBJ2-7, with 7 bases matching TRBD2. This CDR3 is 16 amino acids long. Per germline, CDR1 PRHDT and CDR2 FYEKMQ (reference sequence).

The chain carries TRBV6-2 or TRBV6-3 and TRBJ1-2; no reliable D call. Germline lookup yields CDR1 MNHEY and CDR2 SVGEGT. V dropped 2 bases and J dropped 8 bases, with 12 bases sitting between them. The CDR3 totals 13 residues. CDR3 bases: TGTGCCAGCAGTTACCAGGAATTCTACGGCTACACCTTC. Its protein is CASSYQEFYGYTF.

On this clonotype itself: A much larger clone differs by one base, so this may be a read error. This chain links TRBV6-5 with TRBJ2-7, with D possibly being TRBD2 (5 bases). CDR3 length: 14 residues. CDR1 is MNHEY and CDR2 is SVGAGI in the germline V gene. The CDR3 nucleotides read TGTGCCAGCAGTTACTCGAGCGGTTACTACGGGCAGTACTTC. Translation: CASSYSSGYYGQYF.

Remarks on this clonotype: Its ends do not fully match the called genes, so a read error is possible. The rearrangement joins TRBV11-1 to TRBJ2-5; weak D call: TRBD2 (6 bases). The CDR3 spans 13 residues. Germline CDR1 reads SGHAT; CDR2 reads FQDESV (reference sequence). CDR3 residues: CAGSSRGGETRYF. CDR3 in DNA: TGTGCCGGCAGCTCGCGGGGCGGAGAGACCCGGTACTTC.

This clonotype has a count of ten or more. The V gene is TRBV29-1, the J gene TRBJ2-1; no clear D gene. The V end was cut by 7 bases, the J end by 0 bases, with 4 bases between. Germline V gene sequence: CDR1 SQVTM, CDR2 ANQGSEA. The CDR3 totals 11 residues. The CDR3 DNA reads TGCAGCGCAAGCTCCTACAATGAGCAGTTCTTC. Its protein product is CSASSYNEQFF.

This clonotype came up a few times. The genes are TRBV6-6 and TRBJ1-5; 8 nucleotides line up with TRBD1. Germline V gene sequence: CDR1 MNHNY, CDR2 SVGAGI (reference sequence). Trimming took 6 bases from V and 1 from J; bases not matched to a gene: 8. This CDR3 contains 16 residues. The CDR3 sequence: CASSDSGGSSNQPQHF. The CDR3 DNA reads as TGTGCCAGCAGCGATTCAGGGGGCTCGAGCAATCAGCCCCAGCATTTT.

To note about this clonotype: The CDR3 carries no conserved terminal phenylalanine or tryptophan, so it likely arises from a read error. The gene calls are TRBV5-6 and TRBJ2-7; perhaps TRBD2 as D (6 bases). Germline CDR1 is SGHDT and CDR2 is YYEEEE. The CDR3 length is 13 residues. Trimming removed 4 bases from V and 1 base from J, with 9 bases in between. CDR3 bases: TGTGCCAGCAGCCGGGGACTGTCCTACGAGCAGTACTAC. Amino acid sequence: CASSRGLSYEQYY.

This clonotype was counted only a few times. The chain has TRBV7-8 and TRBJ1-5; weak D call: TRBD1 (6 bases). The CDR3 totals 15 residues. Germline CDR1 SGHVS, CDR2 FQNEAQ. The V end lost 5 bases, the J end lost 4 bases, and 15 bases lay between the germline ends. The CDR3 DNA is TGTGCCAGCAGCACCGTTCAGGGGAGGAATCAGCCCCAGCATTTT. As protein: CASSTVQGRNQPQHF.

As to this clonotype: This CDR3 is missing its conserved last phenylalanine or tryptophan, likely due to a read error. The V gene is TRBV11-3, the J gene TRBJ2-3; D is perhaps TRBD1 (6 bases). The CDR3 loop spans 13 amino acids. Trimming cost V 10 bases and J 6 bases, with 17 bases left between them. Looked up from germline, CDR1 is SGHNT and CDR2 is YENEEA. The CDR3 here is CATCETGLDTQYL. DNA of the CDR3: TGTGCCACCTGCGAAACAGGGTTGGATACGCAGTATCTT.

On this clonotype: Mismatch with germline at one junction end may stem from a read error. The gene calls are TRBV11-1 and TRBJ2-2, with D possibly TRBD1 on 6 matching bases. The CDR3 is 17 residues long. CDR1 is SGHAT and CDR2 is FQDESV in the germline V gene (reference sequence). CDR3 sequence (DNA): TGTGCCAGTAGCTCAGGACAGTTTCTTGGGAACACCGGGGAGCTGTTTTTC. Protein sequence: CASSSGQFLGNTGELFF. The full variable domain, completed using reference TRBV11-1 and TRBJ2-2, is EAEVAQSPRYKITEKSQAVAFWCDPISGHATLYWYRQILGQGPELLVQFQDESVVDDSQLPKDRFSAERLKGVDSTLKIQPAELGDSAMYLCASSSGQFLGNTGELFFGEGSRLTVL.

This chain joins TRBV10-1 and TRBJ2-1; a weak D match, TRBD1 (7 bases). V shed 4 bases and J shed 7 bases, with 11 bases lying between them. The CDR3 loop spans 13 amino acids. In germline, CDR1 is WNHNN, CDR2 SYGVQD (reference sequence). The CDR3 reads CASSGSGGNEQFF. In DNA, the CDR3 is TGCGCCAGCAGTGGGTCAGGGGGGAATGAGCAGTTCTTC.

As for this clonotype: This may arise from a read error, as a much more abundant clone is one base away. The chain is built from TRBV12-3 or TRBV12-4 and TRBJ1-5; no definite D call. The CDR3 length is 15 residues. Trimming shortened V by 6 bases and J by 1 base, and 13 bases separated the two germline ends. The CDR3 region is CASSIRNISNQPQHF. The DNA of the CDR3 is TGTGCCAGCAGCATCCGGAACATAAGCAATCAGCCCCAGCATTTT.

In regard to this clonotype: The germline gene is not matched at one end of the junction; a read error may be the cause. The rearrangement links TRBV12-3 or TRBV12-4 to TRBJ2-1; 10 bases fit TRBD2. The CDR3 length is 15 residues. The CDR3, as DNA: TGTGCCAGCACTTTAGCGGGGGGCTCGGTGGATAAGCAGTTCTTC. It codes for CASTLAGGSVDKQFF.

Remarks on this clonotype: This could be a read error, since a much larger clone is one nucleotide away. The rearrangement uses TRBV4-2 and TRBJ1-5; unclear D gene. CDR3 size: 16 residues. The V gene's germline CDR1 is LGHNA and CDR2 YNFKEQ. Trimming removed 4 bases from V and 4 bases from J, with 17 bases in between. The CDR3 reads CASSRDLAAANQPQHF. The CDR3 region has the DNA TGTGCCAGCAGCCGAGATTTGGCGGCAGCTAATCAGCCCCAGCATTTT.

For this clonotype: A much larger clone lies one base from this, so it may be a read error. The chain recombines TRBV12-3 or TRBV12-4 with TRBJ2-1; 12 bases line up with TRBD2. The CDR3 length is 16 residues. The ends lost 6 bases at V and 9 bases at J; junction bases unmatched: 12. CDR3 sequence (DNA): TGTGCCAGCAGACAGTCGGGACTAGCGGGTCTTGGTGAGCAGTTCTTC. Amino acid sequence: CASRQSGLAGLGEQFF.